The clone carrying this T cell receptor beta chain occurred many times. The target antigen is unknown. The junction departs from the called germline gene at one end, perhaps through a read error. This record comes from a study of spatial heterogeneity in lung cancer. About the study: Each distinct TCR and UMI combination averaged more than ten appearances in raw reads.

The presence of a unique molecular identifier marked each TCR cDNA molecule. TCRdb fed the 5' RACE reads into MiXCR, producing one record per CDR3 protein. The sample holds about 23,000 distinct CDR3 sequences, roughly 4.7% seen once. The CDR3 has 12 amino acids. Germline CDR1 reads PRHDT; CDR2 reads FYEKMQ (reference sequence). As to time point: sample taken at primary tumor resection. The donor population consisted of approximately 70 patients with untreated, early-stage non-small cell lung cancer. Study outcomes and limitations: Detection of ubiquitous tumor TCRs in blood was higher at resection than follow-up.

The source is a male donor with early-stage non-small cell lung cancer. The sample was PBMCs, taken at surgery. The V call is TRBV13, the J call TRBJ1-2; 8 bases align to TRBD1. The CDR3 sequence: CASSYGQGTTHF. The CDR3 bases are TGTGCCAGCAGCTACGGACAGGGAACGACCCACTTC.